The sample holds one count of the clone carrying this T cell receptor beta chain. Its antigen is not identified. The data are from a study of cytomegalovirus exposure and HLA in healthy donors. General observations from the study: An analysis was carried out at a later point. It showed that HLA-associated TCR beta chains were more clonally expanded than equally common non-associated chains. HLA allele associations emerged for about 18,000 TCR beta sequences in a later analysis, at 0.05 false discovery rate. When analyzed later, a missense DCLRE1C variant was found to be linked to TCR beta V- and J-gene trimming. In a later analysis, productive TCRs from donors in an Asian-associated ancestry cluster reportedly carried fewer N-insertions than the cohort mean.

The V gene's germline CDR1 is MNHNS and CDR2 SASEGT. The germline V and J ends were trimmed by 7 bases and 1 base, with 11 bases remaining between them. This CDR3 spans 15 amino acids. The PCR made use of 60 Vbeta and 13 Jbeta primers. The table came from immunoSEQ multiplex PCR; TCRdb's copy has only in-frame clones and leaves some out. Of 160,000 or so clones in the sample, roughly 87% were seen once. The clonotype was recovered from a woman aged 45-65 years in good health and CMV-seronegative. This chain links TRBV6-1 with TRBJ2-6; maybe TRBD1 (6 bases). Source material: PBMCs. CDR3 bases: TGTGCCAGCACCCAAGGGGGTTCTGGGGCCAACGTCCTGACTTTC. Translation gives CASTQGGSGANVLTF.